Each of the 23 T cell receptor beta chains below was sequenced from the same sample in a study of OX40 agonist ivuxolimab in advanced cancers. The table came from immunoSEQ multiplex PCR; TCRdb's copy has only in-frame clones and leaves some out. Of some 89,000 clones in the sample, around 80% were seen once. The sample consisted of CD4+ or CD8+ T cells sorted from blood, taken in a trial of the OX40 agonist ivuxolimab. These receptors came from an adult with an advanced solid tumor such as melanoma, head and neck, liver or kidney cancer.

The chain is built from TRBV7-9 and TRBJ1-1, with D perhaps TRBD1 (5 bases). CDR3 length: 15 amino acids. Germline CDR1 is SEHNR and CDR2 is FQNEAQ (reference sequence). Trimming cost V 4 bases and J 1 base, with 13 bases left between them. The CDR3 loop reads CASSSGGGWNTEAFF. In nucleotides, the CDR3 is TGTGCCAGCAGCTCCGGGGGGGGATGGAACACTGAAGCTTTCTTT.

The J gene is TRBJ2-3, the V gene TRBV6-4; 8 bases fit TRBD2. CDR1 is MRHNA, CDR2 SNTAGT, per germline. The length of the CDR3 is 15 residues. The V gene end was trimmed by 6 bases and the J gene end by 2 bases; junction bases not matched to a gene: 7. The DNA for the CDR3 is TGTGCCAGCAGCGACACGGGGGGGCTCACAGATACGCAGTATTTT. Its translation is CASSDTGGLTDTQYF.

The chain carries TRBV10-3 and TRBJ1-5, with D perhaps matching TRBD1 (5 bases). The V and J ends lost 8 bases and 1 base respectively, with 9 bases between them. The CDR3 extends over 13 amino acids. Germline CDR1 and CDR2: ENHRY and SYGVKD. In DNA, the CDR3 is TGTGCCATCGCCGAGGGGAGCAATCAGCCCCAGCATTTT. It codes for CAIAEGSNQPQHF.

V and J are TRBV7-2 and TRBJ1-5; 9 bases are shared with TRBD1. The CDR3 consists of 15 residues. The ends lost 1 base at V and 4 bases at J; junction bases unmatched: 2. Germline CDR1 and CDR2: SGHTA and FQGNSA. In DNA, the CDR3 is TGTGCCAGCAGCTTAGGGACAGGGGTAAATCAGCCCCAGCATTTT. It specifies CASSLGTGVNQPQHF. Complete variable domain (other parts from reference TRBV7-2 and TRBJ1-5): GAGVSQSPSNKVTEKGKDVELRCDPISGHTALYWYRQSLGQGLEFLIYFQGNSAPDKSGLPSDRFSAERTGGSVSTLTIQRTQQEDSAVYLCASSLGTGVNQPQHFGDGTRLSIL.

The CDR3: CASRIGLGQEYNEQFF. In nucleotides, the CDR3 is TGTGCCAGCAGGATCGGGTTAGGACAGGAGTACAATGAGCAGTTCTTC. V and J are TRBV28 and TRBJ2-1; 7 bases map to TRBD1. The CDR3 has 16 amino acids. Trimming at V came to 6 bases and at J to 4 bases, leaving 12 bases not matched to a gene. Germline V gene sequence: CDR1 MDHEN, CDR2 SYDVKM.

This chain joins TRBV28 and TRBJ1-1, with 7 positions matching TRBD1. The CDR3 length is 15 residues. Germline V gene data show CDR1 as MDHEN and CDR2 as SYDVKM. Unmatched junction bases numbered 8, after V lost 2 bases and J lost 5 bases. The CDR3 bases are TGTGCCAGCAGTTTAGGGCTAAGGGGGCGGACTGAAGCTTTCTTT. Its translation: CASSLGLRGRTEAFF.

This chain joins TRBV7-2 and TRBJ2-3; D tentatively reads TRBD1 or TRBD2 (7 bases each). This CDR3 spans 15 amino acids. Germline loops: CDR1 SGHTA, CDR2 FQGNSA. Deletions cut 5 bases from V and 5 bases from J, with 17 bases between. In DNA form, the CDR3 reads TGTGCCAGCAGCCCAGCAGGGGGGGGAGTAGATACGCAGTATTTT. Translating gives CASSPAGGGVDTQYF.

CDR3 DNA: TGTGCCAGCAGGGCTCCACAGGGTGCAGCGGGCGAGCAGTACTTC. Translating gives CASRAPQGAAGEQYF. This rearrangement joins TRBV6-1 to TRBJ2-7, with D possibly called TRBD1 or TRBD2 (6 bases each). Germline CDR1 and CDR2: MNHNS and SASEGT. The CDR3 is 15 amino acids. Trimming took off 6 bases at V and 6 bases at J, with 21 bases between the two ends.

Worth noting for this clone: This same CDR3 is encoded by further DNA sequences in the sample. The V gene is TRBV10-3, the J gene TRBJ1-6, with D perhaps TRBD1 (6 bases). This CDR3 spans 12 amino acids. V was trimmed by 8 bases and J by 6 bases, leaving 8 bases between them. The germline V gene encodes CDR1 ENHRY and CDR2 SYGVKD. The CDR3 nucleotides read TGTGCCATCGCCAGGGGTAATTCACCCCTCCACTTT. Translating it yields CAIARGNSPLHF.

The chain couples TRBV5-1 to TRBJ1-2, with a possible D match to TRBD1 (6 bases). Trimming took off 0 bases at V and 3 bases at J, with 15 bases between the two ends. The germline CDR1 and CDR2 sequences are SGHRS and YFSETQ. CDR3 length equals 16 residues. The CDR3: CASSLASGGQDYGYTF. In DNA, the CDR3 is TGCGCCAGCAGCTTGGCTAGCGGGGGGCAGGACTATGGCTACACCTTC.

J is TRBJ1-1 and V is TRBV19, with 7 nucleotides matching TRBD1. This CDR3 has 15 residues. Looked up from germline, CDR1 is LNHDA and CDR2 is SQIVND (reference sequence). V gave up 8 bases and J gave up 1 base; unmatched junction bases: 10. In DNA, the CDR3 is TGTGCCAGTGGGAACAGGGGTAGGGGGAACACTGAAGCTTTCTTT. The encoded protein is CASGNRGRGNTEAFF.

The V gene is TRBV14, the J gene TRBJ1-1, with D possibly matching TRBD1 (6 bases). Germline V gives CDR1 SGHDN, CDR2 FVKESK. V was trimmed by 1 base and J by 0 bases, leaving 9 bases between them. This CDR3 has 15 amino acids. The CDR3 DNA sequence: TGTGCCAGCAGCCAAGGACAGGCGATGAACACTGAAGCTTTCTTT. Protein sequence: CASSQGQAMNTEAFF.

CDR3 sequence reads: CASSLAGGNYNEQFF. CDR3 DNA: TGTGCCAGCAGCTTAGCGGGGGGCAACTACAATGAGCAGTTCTTC. The chain recombines TRBV7-2 with TRBJ2-1; perhaps D is TRBD1 or TRBD2 (6 bases each). CDR3 length equals 15 residues. The V and J ends lost 0 bases and 3 bases respectively, with 9 bases between them. Germline V lookup: CDR1 SGHTA, CDR2 FQGNSA.

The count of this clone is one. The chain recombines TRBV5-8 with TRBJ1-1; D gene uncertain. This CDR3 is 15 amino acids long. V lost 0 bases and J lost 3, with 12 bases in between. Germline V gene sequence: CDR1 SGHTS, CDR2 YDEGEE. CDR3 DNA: TGTGCCAGCAGCTTGGCCTTCCCGAGGGACACTGAAGCTTTCTTT. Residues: CASSLAFPRDTEAFF.

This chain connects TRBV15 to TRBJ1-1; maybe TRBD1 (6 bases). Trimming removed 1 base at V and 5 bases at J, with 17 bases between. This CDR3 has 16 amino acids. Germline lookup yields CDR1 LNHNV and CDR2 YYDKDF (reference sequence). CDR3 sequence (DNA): TGTGCCACCAGCAGAGTACAGGGTTGGTCCAAAACTGAAGCTTTCTTT. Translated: CATSRVQGWSKTEAFF.

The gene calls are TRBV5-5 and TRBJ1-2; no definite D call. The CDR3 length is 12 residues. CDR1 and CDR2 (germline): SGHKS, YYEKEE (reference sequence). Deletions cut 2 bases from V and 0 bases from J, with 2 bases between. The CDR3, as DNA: TGTGCCAGCAGCTTTTCTAACTATGGCTACACCTTC. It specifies CASSFSNYGYTF.

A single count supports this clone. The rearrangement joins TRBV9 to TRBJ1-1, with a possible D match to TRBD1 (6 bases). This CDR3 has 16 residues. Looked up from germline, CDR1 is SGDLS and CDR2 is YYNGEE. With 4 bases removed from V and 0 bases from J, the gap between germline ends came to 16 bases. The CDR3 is CASSFGTRSMNTEAFF. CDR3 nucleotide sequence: TGTGCCAGCAGCTTCGGGACACGATCAATGAACACTGAAGCTTTCTTT.

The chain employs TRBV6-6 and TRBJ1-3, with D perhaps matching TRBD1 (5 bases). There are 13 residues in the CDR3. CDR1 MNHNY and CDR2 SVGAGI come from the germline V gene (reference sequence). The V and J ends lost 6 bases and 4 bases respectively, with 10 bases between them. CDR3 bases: TGTGCCAGCAGGCCCGGGGGAGGAAACACCATATATTTT. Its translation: CASRPGGGNTIYF.

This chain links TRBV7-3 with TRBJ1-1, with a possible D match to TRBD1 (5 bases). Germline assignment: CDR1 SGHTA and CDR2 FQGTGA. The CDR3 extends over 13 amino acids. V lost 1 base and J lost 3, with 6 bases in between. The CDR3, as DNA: TGTGCCAGCAGCTTAATGGGGGACACTGAAGCTTTCTTT. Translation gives CASSLMGDTEAFF.

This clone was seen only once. CDR3 coding DNA: TGTGCCAGCAGTGAACGTCAGGCCGGTGGAGAGCAGTACTTC. Its translation: CASSERQAGGEQYF. The V and J genes are TRBV6-5 and TRBJ2-7; D not resolved. This CDR3 has 14 amino acids. Germline-derived CDR1 and CDR2 are MNHEY and SVGAGI. V was pared by 5 bases and J by 7 bases, with 18 bases between.

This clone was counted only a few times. The chain's CDR3 is CASSPRGDTEAFF. CDR3 DNA sequence: TGTGCCAGCAGCCCCAGGGGGGACACTGAAGCTTTCTTT. V gene TRBV2 combines with J gene TRBJ1-1; 7 bases are a match to TRBD1. This CDR3 is 13 amino acids long. V shed 6 bases, J shed 3 bases, and the junction held 4 bases outside the gene matches. Germline assignment: CDR1 SNHLY and CDR2 FYNNEI.

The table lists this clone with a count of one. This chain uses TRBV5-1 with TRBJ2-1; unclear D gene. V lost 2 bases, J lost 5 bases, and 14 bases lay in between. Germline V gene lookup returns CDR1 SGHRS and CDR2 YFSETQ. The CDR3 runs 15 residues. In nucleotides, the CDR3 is TGCGCCAGCAGCTTCGGGCCAAGTCGGGACAATGAGCAGTTCTTC. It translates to CASSFGPSRDNEQFF.

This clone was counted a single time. In DNA, the CDR3 is TGTGCCAGCAAACTGGAGCTTAGCAATCAGCCCCAGCATTTT. It encodes CASKLELSNQPQHF. The chain carries TRBV6-1 and TRBJ1-5; unclear D gene. CDR1 is MNHNS, CDR2 SASEGT, per germline. The V end was cut by 7 bases, the J end by 0 bases, with 10 bases between. The CDR3 extends over 14 amino acids.